These T cell receptor beta chains were read from a single sample in a study of T-cell reconstitution after alpha-beta-depleted transplantation in children. TCRdb recomputed calls from the PCR reads with MiXCR, one row per CDR3 protein. The sample shows around 490,000 distinct CDR3 sequences, roughly 11% of them seen only once. Sequenced material: PBMCs, mostly from graft donor cells, taken 180 days after TCRalphabeta/CD19-depleted stem cell transplant. These receptors were taken from a female patient aged 2-15 years who had a stem cell transplant for aplastic anemia, so the T cells may come from the graft donor. Both conserved end residues are trimmed from each CDR3. The size field is filled for only some rows; it gives once, few, many or a size class.

j_gene: TRBJ2-3; v_gene: TRBV4-3; len: 11; abundance: NA; CDR3aa: ASSQEKADTQY
j_gene: TRBJ1-5; v_gene: TRBV12-3/TRBV12-4; len: 13; abundance: many; CDR3aa: ASSLLGGNNQPQH
j_gene: TRBJ1-4; v_gene: TRBV29-1; len: 11; abundance: few; CDR3aa: SVLGRLNEKLF
j_gene: TRBJ2-7; v_gene: TRBV28; len: 9; abundance: NA; CDR3aa: ASSTHYEQY
j_gene: TRBJ2-3; v_gene: TRBV5-1; len: 13; abundance: few; CDR3aa: ASSLGPTLIDTQY
j_gene: TRBJ2-5; v_gene: TRBV2; len: 15; abundance: NA; CDR3aa: ASSELPRTGYQETQY
j_gene: TRBJ1-6; v_gene: TRBV5-1; len: 13; abundance: NA; CDR3aa: ASSSLGQGNSPLH
j_gene: TRBJ1-5; v_gene: TRBV28; len: 15; abundance: NA; CDR3aa: ASSLRGRGRSNQPQH
j_gene: TRBJ2-2; v_gene: TRBV7-2; len: 14; abundance: few; CDR3aa: ASSSTAGANTGELF
j_gene: TRBJ1-4; v_gene: TRBV15; len: 11; abundance: many; CDR3aa: ATSRSFNEKLF
j_gene: TRBJ1-6; v_gene: TRBV4-1; len: 14; abundance: NA; CDR3aa: ASSQVPGAYNSPLH
j_gene: TRBJ2-2; v_gene: TRBV5-1; len: 11; abundance: many; CDR3aa: ASSLEYTGELF
j_gene: TRBJ2-3; v_gene: TRBV9; len: 15; abundance: NA; CDR3aa: ASSVRSGQGAPDTQY
j_gene: TRBJ1-1; v_gene: TRBV11-3; len: 13; abundance: NA; CDR3aa: ASSLMPGDGTEAF
j_gene: TRBJ2-1; v_gene: TRBV27; len: 11; abundance: few; CDR3aa: ASSLSNWDEQF
j_gene: TRBJ2-7; v_gene: TRBV5-1; len: 15; abundance: NA; CDR3aa: ASSQEQGSRLPHEQY
j_gene: TRBJ1-1; v_gene: TRBV20-1; len: 11; abundance: NA; CDR3aa: SARTMENTEAF
j_gene: TRBJ1-4; v_gene: TRBV27; len: 13; abundance: few; CDR3aa: ASSPGQGGNEKLF
j_gene: TRBJ2-1; v_gene: TRBV20-1; len: 12; abundance: NA; CDR3aa: SAAGTSSYNEQF
j_gene: TRBJ2-3; v_gene: TRBV9; len: 13; abundance: many; CDR3aa: ASSSVAASTDTQY
j_gene: TRBJ1-1; v_gene: TRBV6-5; len: 14; abundance: NA; CDR3aa: ASSYSSGRGNTEAF
j_gene: TRBJ1-6; v_gene: TRBV6-5; len: 11; abundance: few; CDR3aa: ASSYSEYPPLH
j_gene: TRBJ2-2; v_gene: TRBV6-2/TRBV6-3; len: 15; abundance: few; CDR3aa: ASSPRLAGGYTGELF
j_gene: TRBJ1-4; v_gene: TRBV7-9; len: 14; abundance: NA; CDR3aa: ASSSMGQILNEKLF
j_gene: TRBJ2-2; v_gene: TRBV29-1; len: 13; abundance: many; CDR3aa: SVEGLIANTGELF
j_gene: TRBJ1-5; v_gene: TRBV7-2; len: 13; abundance: few; CDR3aa: ASSLDGNRYQPQH
j_gene: TRBJ2-7; v_gene: TRBV6-1; len: 11; abundance: NA; CDR3aa: ASAGLGRYEQY
j_gene: TRBJ2-1; v_gene: TRBV7-2; len: 10; abundance: NA; CDR3aa: ASSGSGIEQF
j_gene: TRBJ2-3; v_gene: TRBV7-9; len: 13; abundance: few; CDR3aa: ASSLVRGVADTQY
j_gene: TRBJ2-4; v_gene: TRBV30; len: 14; abundance: NA; CDR3aa: AWSKGGGMGKNIQY
j_gene: TRBJ1-2; v_gene: TRBV27; len: 15; abundance: few; CDR3aa: ASSLYGRDSPHHGYT
j_gene: TRBJ2-1; v_gene: TRBV12-3/TRBV12-4; len: 13; abundance: NA; CDR3aa: ASSIAGQFYNEQF
j_gene: TRBJ2-7; v_gene: TRBV20-1; len: 11; abundance: few; CDR3aa: SARGQGRHEQY
j_gene: TRBJ2-1; v_gene: TRBV6-2/TRBV6-3; len: 13; abundance: few; CDR3aa: ASSFLGLAINEQF
j_gene: TRBJ1-1; v_gene: TRBV5-1; len: 14; abundance: few; CDR3aa: ASSALGGASGTEAF
j_gene: TRBJ2-3; v_gene: TRBV18; len: 13; abundance: many; CDR3aa: ASSPLAGGSDTQY
j_gene: TRBJ2-1; v_gene: TRBV12-3/TRBV12-4; len: 13; abundance: many; CDR3aa: ASSLEREGRNEQF
j_gene: TRBJ2-3; v_gene: TRBV20-1; len: 13; abundance: few; CDR3aa: SARVPGRWTDTQY
j_gene: TRBJ2-1; v_gene: TRBV29-1; len: 12; abundance: NA; CDR3aa: SVGTSGRPREQF
j_gene: TRBJ1-2; v_gene: TRBV20-1; len: 10; abundance: NA; CDR3aa: SATELNYGYT
j_gene: TRBJ1-3; v_gene: TRBV4-3; len: 12; abundance: NA; CDR3aa: ASSVSRSGNTIY
j_gene: TRBJ2-3; v_gene: TRBV27; len: 14; abundance: few; CDR3aa: ASSLLLRGLADTQY
j_gene: TRBJ1-3; v_gene: TRBV4-1; len: 14; abundance: few; CDR3aa: ASSQDPGNSGNTIY
j_gene: TRBJ1-4; v_gene: TRBV12-3/TRBV12-4; len: 11; abundance: few; CDR3aa: ASSPDSNEKLF
j_gene: TRBJ2-1; v_gene: TRBV6-1; len: 13; abundance: few; CDR3aa: ASSLAGTPYNEQF
j_gene: TRBJ2-1; v_gene: TRBV6-2/TRBV6-3; len: 12; abundance: NA; CDR3aa: ASSYPRGSLEQF